The sequence of this TCR beta chain was determined in a study of shared clonotypes between healthy human individuals. Findings and limits, study-wide: With few donors, the genetic and exposure-history diversity represented was limited.

Everyone who donated was a Caucasian adult who lived in Nashville, Tennessee. Germline CDR1 is SGHRS and CDR2 is YFSETQ. The CDR3 contains 15 residues. V lost 4 bases to trimming and J lost 6 bases; unmatched junction nucleotides: 4. About this clone: The target antigen is unknown. The same CDR3 can be traced to other DNA sequences in this sample.

The material for each subset, its genomic DNA, was split evenly across several immunoSEQ plates. The sequencing of unsorted PBMC DNA took place on ten immunoSEQ deep assay plates. The repertoire was sequenced with immunoSEQ multiplex PCR; TCRdb's copy has only in-frame clones and lacks some. The sample shows 530,000 or so clones, roughly 85% of them seen only once. The sequence came from a woman in her forties in good health. Some clones in this sample may be carry-over from other donors' samples. The chain carries TRBV5-1 and TRBJ2-3; 14 bases align to TRBD2. Sample: PBMCs. This CDR3 is CASSTGLAGVDTQYF. The DNA for the CDR3 is TGCGCCAGCAGCACGGGACTAGCGGGGGTTGATACGCAGTATTTT.